These 12 T cell receptor beta chains originate from one sample sequenced in a study of T cell clones after liver transplantation. Produced via immunoSEQ multiplex PCR; TCRdb's table is partial and in-frame only. The table lists tens of thousands of clones, 60% to 75% of them singletons. Sample: CD4+ T cells from blood, taken at the 22-month timepoint. The origin of the receptors is a human patient who received a liver transplant. Some T cells could come from the graft donor.

V gene TRBV10-3 combines with J gene TRBJ2-1, with 10 bases lining up with TRBD1. This CDR3 comprises 16 residues. Germline-derived CDR1 and CDR2 are ENHRY and SYGVKD. The V and J ends lost 3 bases and 4 bases, in that order; junction bases with no gene match: 6. CDR3 loop: CAISDPRDRGYNEQFF. In DNA, the CDR3 is TGTGCCATCAGTGACCCCCGGGACAGGGGTTACAATGAGCAGTTCTTC.

In its sample, this clone was seen a few times. V gene TRBV28 combines with J gene TRBJ1-2, with D uncertain. This CDR3 has 15 residues. Germline V gives CDR1 MDHEN, CDR2 SYDVKM. V gave up 2 bases and J gave up 0 bases, with 10 bases separating them. This CDR3 is CASSLVLGANYGYTF. As DNA, the CDR3 is TGTGCCAGCAGTTTAGTGTTGGGAGCTAACTATGGCTACACCTTC.

This clone was counted between two and nine times. The chain combines TRBV11-2 with TRBJ1-1; tentatively, D is TRBD1 (6 bases). This CDR3 region has 13 residues. The germline V and J ends were trimmed by 5 bases and 5 bases, with 12 bases remaining between them. CDR1 is SGHAT, CDR2 FQNNGV, per germline. The DNA of the CDR3 is TGTGCCAGCAGCATACAAGGGGGGACTGAAGCTTTCTTT. Translation: CASSIQGGTEAFF.

J is TRBJ1-1 and V is TRBV29-1, with a possible D match to TRBD1 (6 bases). CDR3 length: 12 amino acids. Per the germline V gene, CDR1 is SQVTM and CDR2 is ANQGSEA. Trimming took 7 bases from V and 5 from J, leaving 14 bases between them. The CDR3 DNA sequence: TGCAGCGGCCTTGGGGGCGCGACTGAAGCTTTCTTT. Protein: CSGLGGATEAFF.

This chain uses TRBV6-5 with TRBJ2-5; D is ambiguous. The V end was cut by 2 bases, the J end by 0 bases, with 4 bases between. Per the germline V gene, CDR1 is MNHEY and CDR2 is SVGAGI. CDR3 length: 13 amino acids. CDR3 nucleotide sequence: TGTGCCAGCAGTTACCAGTACCAAGAGACCCAGTACTTC. Translated, it gives CASSYQYQETQYF.

V is TRBV30 and J is TRBJ2-5; 9 nucleotides agree with TRBD2. Germline lookup yields CDR1 GTSNPN and CDR2 SVGIG (reference sequence). The CDR3 spans 15 residues. V shed 3 bases, J shed 7 bases, and the junction held 12 bases outside the gene matches. CDR3 in amino acids: CAWRFSSGVRGTQYF. CDR3 bases: TGTGCCTGGAGGTTTTCTAGCGGGGTCCGGGGGACCCAGTACTTC.

A few counts support this clone. The chain is built from TRBV5-1 and TRBJ1-6, with D possibly matching TRBD1 (6 bases). CDR3 length: 19 amino acids. Trimming pared 0 bases from V and 5 bases from J, leaving 21 bases between. Germline loops: CDR1 SGHRS, CDR2 YFSETQ. As DNA, the CDR3 is TGCGCCAGCAGCTTGGTGGGGGGGGCGAAGCCGAGAGATAATTCACCCCTCCACTTT. This gives the protein CASSLVGGAKPRDNSPLHF.

This clone was detected only a few times. The J gene is TRBJ1-3, the V gene TRBV4-2, with a weak D call TRBD1 (6 bases). Germline CDR1 is LGHNA and CDR2 is YNFKEQ. Trimming cost V 3 bases and J 2 bases, with 14 bases left between them. The CDR3 sequence is 16 residues long. The chain's CDR3 is CASSQLRGAAGNTIYF. CDR3 bases: TGTGCCAGCAGCCAGTTAAGGGGGGCGGCTGGAAACACCATATATTTT.

The chain has TRBV18 and TRBJ2-7; D is perhaps TRBD2 (6 bases). CDR3 length equals 15 residues. Germline V gene data show CDR1 as KGHSH and CDR2 as LQKENI. Trimming cost V 3 bases and J 7 bases, with 19 bases left between them. The CDR3, as DNA: TGTGCCAGCTCACCCCCTGGAGGGGTGGCAAGAGAGCAGTACTTC. Translated: CASSPPGGVAREQYF.

This clone was counted a few times. The chain couples TRBV25-1 to TRBJ2-5, with unresolved D. The germline CDR1 and CDR2 sequences are MGHDK and SYGVNS. Trimming stripped 2 bases from V and 0 bases from J, with 10 bases between. The CDR3 contains 15 residues. This CDR3 reads CASSEPTEYQETQYF. The CDR3 DNA reads TGTGCCAGCAGTGAACCTACAGAATACCAAGAGACCCAGTACTTC.

This clone was found once. This rearrangement joins TRBV6-5 to TRBJ1-1; 7 bases match TRBD1. From germline, CDR1 is MNHEY and CDR2 SVGAGI. V dropped 6 bases and J dropped 5; count of bases not matched to a gene: 9. The CDR3 sequence is 14 residues long. The CDR3 sequence: CASRGNRGWTEAFF. The CDR3 DNA follows: TGTGCCAGCAGGGGGAACAGGGGTTGGACTGAAGCTTTCTTT.

This clone was counted only a few times. The chain links TRBV4-1 to TRBJ2-2; 7 positions match TRBD1. Germline-derived CDR1 and CDR2 are MGHRA and YSYEKL. The junction had 3 bases not matched to a gene; V was cut back by 1 base and J by 1 base. The CDR3 contains 16 residues. Here the CDR3 DNA reads TGCGCCAGCAGCCAAGGCAGGGGGTTGAACACCGGGGAGCTGTTTTTT. Its translation: CASSQGRGLNTGELFF.